The clone carrying this T cell receptor (beta chain) has just a few counts. What it recognizes is unknown. These data come from a study of CD8 T cells in ankylosing spondylitis. Germline V gives CDR1 LGHDT, CDR2 YNNKEL (reference sequence). This CDR3 spans 13 amino acids. With 2 bases removed from V and 10 bases from J, the gap between germline ends came to 12 bases. Quantitative barcoded 5'-RACE was used to prepare TCR beta libraries. TCRdb recomputed calls from the 5' RACE reads with MiXCR, one row per CDR3 protein. The table records around 770,000 distinct CDR3 sequences, around 17% of them present only once. General study findings and limits: Previously reported in reactive arthritis synovial fluid and blood were some of the motif variants. The study identified a TCR beta motif of under ten highly homologous variants that appeared characteristic of ankylosing spondylitis blood. Relatively rare in peripheral blood, disease-linked clones were also CD8+. Disease-linked clones reportedly showed significant enrichment in matched ankylosing spondylitis synovial fluid.

The specimen was blood, either unsorted or a sorted T cell fraction (not recorded which). This receptor was obtained from a male donor with ankylosing spondylitis. This chain links TRBV3-1 with TRBJ1-5; weak D call: TRBD1 (5 bases). CDR3 DNA sequence: TGTGCCAGCAGCCAATCGACCGGGACCCCCCAGCATTTT. It codes for CASSQSTGTPQHF.